Below, 22 T cell receptor beta chains from the same sample are listed, as sequenced in a study of blood T cell repertoires in COVID-19. Method: immunoSEQ multiplex PCR; TCRdb's copy keeps in-frame clones and lacks some. The table shows approximately 97,000 clones, with about nine tenths occurring only once. Specimen: peripheral blood. The source is a man aged 55 to 70 with acute or convalescent COVID-19.

The chain combines TRBV7-2 with TRBJ2-5; D not certain. V was trimmed by 0 bases and J by 4 bases, leaving 3 bases between them. Germline CDR1 reads SGHTA; CDR2 reads FQGNSA. The CDR3 contains 12 residues. The CDR3 region is CASSLARETQYF. The CDR3 DNA reads TGTGCCAGCAGCTTAGCGAGAGAGACCCAGTACTTC. The variable domain in full, with the rest retrieved from reference TRBV7-2 and TRBJ2-5, is GAGVSQSPSNKVTEKGKDVELRCDPISGHTALYWYRQSLGQGLEFLIYFQGNSAPDKSGLPSDRFSAERTGGSVSTLTIQRTQQEDSAVYLCASSLARETQYFGPGTRLLVL.

The genes are TRBV7-2 and TRBJ2-1, with D unclear. Germline CDR1 is SGHTA and CDR2 is FQGNSA. Trimming removed 4 bases from V and 0 bases from J, with 10 bases in between. The CDR3 has 15 amino acids. DNA of the CDR3: TGTGCCAGCAGCTCGCAGGCCAGCTCCTACAATGAGCAGTTCTTC. This sequence encodes CASSSQASSYNEQFF.

The chain uses TRBV12-3 or TRBV12-4 and TRBJ2-3; a weak D match, TRBD1 (6 bases). V was clipped by 5 bases and J by 4 bases, with 10 bases between them. This CDR3 has 13 residues. The CDR3 nucleotides are TGTGCCAGCAGTAGGACAGTGCCAGATACGCAGTATTTT. Its translation is CASSRTVPDTQYF.

The chain links TRBV5-1 to TRBJ2-1, with 7 bases that match TRBD1. Germline V lookup: CDR1 SGHRS, CDR2 YFSETQ. The V and J ends lost 4 bases and 10 bases, in that order; junction bases with no gene match: 14. The CDR3 contains 15 residues. The CDR3 reads CASSTSGQPLGEQFF. CDR3 in DNA: TGCGCCAGCAGCACCTCGGGACAGCCCTTGGGGGAGCAGTTCTTC.

This chain links TRBV28 with TRBJ1-5; D is perhaps TRBD1 (6 bases). This CDR3 has 14 amino acids. V was clipped by 6 bases and J by 3 bases, with 12 bases between them. CDR1 MDHEN and CDR2 SYDVKM come from the germline V gene. The CDR3 DNA sequence: TGTGCCAGCAGCTTCGACAGGAACAATCAGCCCCAGCATTTT. Amino acids: CASSFDRNNQPQHF.

V usage is TRBV6-5 and J usage is TRBJ1-3; 8 bases line up with TRBD1. CDR3 length: 15 residues. The V gene's germline CDR1 is MNHEY and CDR2 SVGAGI. V lost 6 bases and J lost 0; bases outside the gene matches: 4. CDR3 in amino acids: CASRVGQGSGNTIYF. DNA for the CDR3: TGTGCCAGCAGGGTCGGACAGGGCTCTGGAAACACCATATATTTT.

The gene calls are TRBV18 and TRBJ1-3, with TRBD1 matching over 8 bases. Trimming removed 2 bases from V and 1 base from J; junction bases left unmatched: 1. This CDR3 is built from 15 residues. Per germline, CDR1 KGHSH and CDR2 LQKENI. CDR3 coding DNA: TGTGCCAGCTCACCAAGGACAGGGTCTGGAAACACCATATATTTT. Translated, it gives CASSPRTGSGNTIYF.

The genes are TRBV2 and TRBJ1-6; weak D call: TRBD1 (6 bases). The CDR3 runs 17 residues. Germline values: CDR1 SNHLY, CDR2 FYNNEI. The ends were cut back, 5 bases at V and 4 bases at J, with 18 bases in the middle. The CDR3 nucleotides read TGTGCCAGCAGTCTCCCACCCCGGACAGAGTATAATTCACCCCTCCACTTT. Amino acids: CASSLPPRTEYNSPLHF.

Comments on this clone: The sample has other DNA sequences that encode this CDR3 too. V and J are TRBV5-1 and TRBJ1-2; perhaps TRBD1 as D (6 bases). CDR1 SGHRS and CDR2 YFSETQ come from the germline V gene. V lost 3 bases and J 3 bases, leaving 12 bases between the germline ends. CDR3 length: 14 residues. CDR3 bases: TGCGCCAGCAGCTCGACAGGAGGTGACTATGGCTACACCTTC. It is translated as CASSSTGGDYGYTF.

The chain couples TRBV2 to TRBJ1-1; no definite D call. This CDR3 is 12 amino acids long. The germline V and J ends were trimmed by 2 bases and 3 bases, with 4 bases remaining between them. In germline, CDR1 is SNHLY, CDR2 FYNNEI. In nucleotides, the CDR3 is TGTGCCAGCAGTGAACTTGACACTGAAGCTTTCTTT. Amino acids: CASSELDTEAFF.

V gene TRBV5-1 combines with J gene TRBJ1-1, with 7 bases lining up with TRBD1. V was pared by 5 bases and J by 0 bases, with 4 bases of the junction left unmatched. This CDR3 contains 14 residues. Germline CDR1 reads SGHRS; CDR2 reads YFSETQ. The CDR3 spells CASRPGQMNTEAFF. In DNA, the CDR3 is TGCGCCAGCAGGCCGGGACAGATGAACACTGAAGCTTTCTTT. The variable domain in full, completed from reference TRBV5-1 and TRBJ1-1, reads KAGVTQTPRYLIKTRGQQVTLSCSPISGHRSVSWYQQTPGQGLQFLFEYFSETQRNKGNFPGRFSGRQFSNSRSEMNVSTLELGDSALYLCASRPGQMNTEAFFGQGTRLTVV.

This chain uses TRBV3-1 (or the pseudogene TRBV3-2) with TRBJ2-4; D is unclear. V lost 3 bases, J lost 3 bases, and 15 bases lay in between. The CDR3 has 16 residues. CDR1 is LGHDT and CDR2 is YNNKEL in the germline V gene (reference sequence). CDR3 protein: CASSQVMPGGKNIQYF. CDR3 sequence (DNA): TGTGCCAGCAGCCAGGTAATGCCTGGCGGCAAAAACATTCAGTACTTC.

Turning to this clone: One end of the junction does not line up with germline, which may come from a read error. This chain links TRBV5-6 with TRBJ2-1, with a possible D match to TRBD1 (7 bases). CDR3 length: 15 residues. The germline gives CDR1 SGHDT, CDR2 YYEEEE. CDR3 DNA: TGTGCCAGCAGCGCCGCCCGGACAGACAGGGAGGTACCGATCTTC. Protein: CASSAARTDREVPIF.

This chain connects TRBV5-1 to TRBJ2-2, with 7 bases aligning to TRBD1. The CDR3 has 14 amino acids. After removal of 4 bases from V and 3 bases from J, the junction contained 3 bases not matched to a gene. CDR1 and CDR2 (germline): SGHRS, YFSETQ. CDR3 sequence reads: CASSTGQYTGELFF. The CDR3, as DNA: TGCGCCAGCAGCACGGGACAGTACACCGGGGAGCTGTTTTTT.

The chain recombines TRBV5-1 with TRBJ2-1, with a weak D call TRBD1 (6 bases). V gave up 0 bases and J gave up 3 bases, with 10 bases separating them. Germline CDR1 SGHRS, CDR2 YFSETQ. CDR3 length equals 15 residues. The CDR3 here is CASSLGVTGYNEQFF. As DNA, the CDR3 is TGCGCCAGCAGCTTGGGGGTGACAGGCTACAATGAGCAGTTCTTC.

The chain carries TRBV20-1 and TRBJ1-5; the D gene is possibly TRBD1 (6 bases). Trimming removed 3 bases from V and 1 base from J, with 10 bases in between. CDR1 and CDR2 from the germline V gene are DFQATT and SNEGSKA (reference sequence). The CDR3 runs 14 residues. The CDR3 DNA reads as TGCAGTGCTAGTCACAGGGTGAGCAATCAGCCCCAGCATTTT. This translates into CSASHRVSNQPQHF.

The J gene is TRBJ1-1, the V gene TRBV5-1; a possible D gene is TRBD1 (5 bases). CDR1 and CDR2 from the germline V gene are SGHRS and YFSETQ. V shed 2 bases and J shed 2 bases, with 10 bases lying between them. This CDR3 is built from 14 residues. DNA of the CDR3: TGCGCCAGCAGCTTAGGACACGGTAACACTGAAGCTTTCTTT. It specifies CASSLGHGNTEAFF.

The gene calls are TRBV3-1 (or the pseudogene TRBV3-2) and TRBJ1-3; 8 nucleotides agree with TRBD1. CDR3 length: 19 amino acids. The germline V gene has CDR1 LGHDT and CDR2 YNNKEL (reference sequence). V lost 4 bases, J lost 0 bases, and 14 bases stayed unmatched. CDR3 sequence: CASSRGTGLAYSSGNTIYF. In nucleotides, the CDR3 is TGTGCCAGCAGCCGCGGGACAGGCCTTGCCTATTCCTCTGGAAACACCATATATTTT.

The chain recombines TRBV24-1 with TRBJ2-5; D is perhaps TRBD1 (6 bases). This CDR3 has 15 amino acids. V was clipped by 4 bases and J by 2 bases, with 13 bases between them. Germline values: CDR1 KGHDR, CDR2 SFDVKD. The CDR3 coding sequence is TGTGCCACCAGTGACCCCCGACAGGCACAAGAGACCCAGTACTTC. Translating it yields CATSDPRQAQETQYF.

The chain uses TRBV10-1 and TRBJ2-2; 7 positions agree with TRBD1. V lost 4 bases to trimming and J lost 1 base; unmatched junction nucleotides: 9. The germline V gene encodes CDR1 WNHNN and CDR2 SYGVQD (reference sequence). The CDR3 is 17 amino acids. The CDR3, as DNA: TGCGCCAGCAGTGGTTCGGGGACAGCGATGAACACCGGGGAGCTGTTTTTT. It codes for CASSGSGTAMNTGELFF.

V and J are TRBV5-1 and TRBJ1-1; a possible D gene is TRBD1 (5 bases). The CDR3 length is 13 residues. Deletions cut 4 bases from V and 4 bases from J, with 11 bases between. Germline V lookup: CDR1 SGHRS, CDR2 YFSETQ. As DNA, the CDR3 is TGCGCCAGCAGCGGCGGGGGGTTCACTGAAGCTTTCTTT. Amino acid sequence: CASSGGGFTEAFF.

The V and J genes are TRBV19 and TRBJ1-1; no firm D call. Germline-derived CDR1 and CDR2 are LNHDA and SQIVND (reference sequence). Trimming pared 3 bases from V and 11 bases from J, leaving 19 bases between. There are 14 residues in the CDR3. This CDR3 is CASSIQTPARGAFF. CDR3 DNA: TGTGCCAGTAGTATCCAGACACCGGCACGAGGGGCTTTCTTT.